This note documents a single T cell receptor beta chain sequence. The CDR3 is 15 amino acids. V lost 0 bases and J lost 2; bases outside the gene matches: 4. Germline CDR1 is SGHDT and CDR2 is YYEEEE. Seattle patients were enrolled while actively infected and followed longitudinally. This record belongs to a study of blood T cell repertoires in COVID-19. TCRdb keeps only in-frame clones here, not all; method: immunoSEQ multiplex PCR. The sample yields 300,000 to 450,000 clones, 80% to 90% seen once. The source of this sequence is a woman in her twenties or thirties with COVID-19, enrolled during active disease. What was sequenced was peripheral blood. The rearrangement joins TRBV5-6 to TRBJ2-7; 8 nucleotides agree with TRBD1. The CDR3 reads CASSLGQGAAYEQYV. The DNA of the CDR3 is TGTGCCAGCAGCTTGGGGCAGGGGGCCGCCTACGAGCAGTACGTC.